This T cell receptor (beta chain) comes out of a study of blood T cell repertoires in COVID-19. Study overall: The samples span acute and convalescent COVID-19 from the United States, Italy and Spain. From T cells, B-cell-depleted T cells, or PBMCs came the material, which was cDNA or gDNA.

Authors' analysis steps: It was from reference gene primer amplification that nucleated cell counts were estimated. Produced via immunoSEQ multiplex PCR; TCRdb's table is partial and in-frame only. The D gene and trimming were derived from the DNA, and the V and J assignments and clone size from that table. Of about 670,000 clones detected, about 90% appear once; the ten largest clones hold 0.2% to 0.3%. V lost 6 bases, J lost 3 bases, and 8 bases stayed unmatched. The germline CDR1 and CDR2 sequences are MNHEY and SVGAGI. This CDR3 has 14 amino acids. The material sequenced was peripheral blood. The gene calls are TRBV6-5 and TRBJ2-7; TRBD1 matches at 7 bases. This sequence originates from a woman in her late teens or twenties with acute or convalescent COVID-19. The CDR3 loop reads CASSAMTGFYEQYF. The CDR3 DNA sequence: TGTGCCAGCAGCGCGATGACAGGGTTCTACGAGCAGTACTTC.